A selection of T cell receptor beta chains follows, all from one sample in a study of CD8+CD57+ T cells in acquired aplastic anemia. One entry per CDR3 protein results from TCRdb running MiXCR on the reads. This sample has 310,000 or so distinct CDR3 sequences, with about 50% found just once. The sequenced sample was sorted CD4+, CD8+, or CD8+CD57+ T cells (not recorded which) from PBMCs. Receptors originate from a human donor with aplastic anemia. CDR3s include the opening cysteine and the closing phenylalanine or tryptophan. D genes are given only for firm matches. Only some rows state a clone size, as once, few, many or a class for expanded clones.

clone_size j_call d_call v_call cdr3_aa cdr3_nt
NA TRBJ2-7 NA TRBV19 CASSGGGGLPPYEQYF TGTGCCAGTAGTGGAGGAGGTGGGTTACCTCCCTACGAGCAGTACTTC
many TRBJ2-7 TRBD1 TRBV5-1 CASSSTGSNYEQYF TGCGCCAGCAGCTCGACAGGGTCGAACTACGAGCAGTACTTC
NA TRBJ2-5 NA TRBV7-9 CASSLAEGLPGDQYF TGTGCCAGCAGCTTAGCTGAGGGCCTGCCAGGGGACCAGTACTTC
NA TRBJ2-1 TRBD2 TRBV15 CATSSAATSGNFYEQFF TGTGCCACCAGCAGTGCCGCTACTAGCGGGAACTTCTATGAGCAGTTCTTC
NA TRBJ2-2 TRBD2 TRBV29-1 CSVGLETGELFF TGCAGCGTCGGACTAGAAACCGGGGAGCTGTTTTTT
NA TRBJ2-7 TRBD1 TRBV14 CASSQDARGEQYF TGTGCCAGCAGCCAAGACGCCAGGGGGGAGCAGTACTTC
many TRBJ2-3 TRBD2 TRBV7-3 CASSLLAGGTGDTQYF TGTGCCAGCAGCTTGCTAGCGGGAGGGACAGGAGATACGCAGTATTTT
NA TRBJ2-3 TRBD1 TRBV20-1 CSARDPRGLSDTQYF TGCAGTGCTAGAGATCCCAGGGGGCTGTCAGATACGCAGTATTTT
few TRBJ2-7 TRBD2 TRBV29-1 CSVEDPSGVNEQYF TGCAGCGTTGAAGACCCTAGCGGGGTCAACGAGCAGTACTTC
many TRBJ2-4 NA TRBV5-1 CASSQTGENIQYF TGCGCCAGCAGCCAAACGGGCGAAAACATTCAGTACTTC
few TRBJ2-7 NA TRBV7-2 CASSVSGLTYEQYF TGTGCCAGCAGTGTCTCCGGGCTGACCTACGAGCAGTACTTC